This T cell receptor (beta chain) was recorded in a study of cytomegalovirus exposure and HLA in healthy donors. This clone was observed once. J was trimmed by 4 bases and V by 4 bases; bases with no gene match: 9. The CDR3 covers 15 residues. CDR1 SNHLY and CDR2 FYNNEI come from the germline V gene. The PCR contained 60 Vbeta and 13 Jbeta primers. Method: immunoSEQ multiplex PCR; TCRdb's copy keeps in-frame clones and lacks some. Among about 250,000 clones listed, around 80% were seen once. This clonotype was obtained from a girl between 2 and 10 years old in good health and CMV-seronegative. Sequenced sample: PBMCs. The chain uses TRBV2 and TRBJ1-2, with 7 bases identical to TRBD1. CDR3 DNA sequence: TGTGCCAGCAGTGGGGGGGACAGCTTTATCTATGGCTACACCTTC. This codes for CASSGGDSFIYGYTF. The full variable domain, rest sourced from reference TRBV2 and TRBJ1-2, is EPEVTQTPSHQVTQMGQEVILRCVPISNHLYFYWYRQILGQKVEFLVSFYNNEISEKSEIFDDQFSVERPDGSNFTLKIRSTKLEDSAMYFCASSGGDSFIYGYTFGSGTRLTVV.